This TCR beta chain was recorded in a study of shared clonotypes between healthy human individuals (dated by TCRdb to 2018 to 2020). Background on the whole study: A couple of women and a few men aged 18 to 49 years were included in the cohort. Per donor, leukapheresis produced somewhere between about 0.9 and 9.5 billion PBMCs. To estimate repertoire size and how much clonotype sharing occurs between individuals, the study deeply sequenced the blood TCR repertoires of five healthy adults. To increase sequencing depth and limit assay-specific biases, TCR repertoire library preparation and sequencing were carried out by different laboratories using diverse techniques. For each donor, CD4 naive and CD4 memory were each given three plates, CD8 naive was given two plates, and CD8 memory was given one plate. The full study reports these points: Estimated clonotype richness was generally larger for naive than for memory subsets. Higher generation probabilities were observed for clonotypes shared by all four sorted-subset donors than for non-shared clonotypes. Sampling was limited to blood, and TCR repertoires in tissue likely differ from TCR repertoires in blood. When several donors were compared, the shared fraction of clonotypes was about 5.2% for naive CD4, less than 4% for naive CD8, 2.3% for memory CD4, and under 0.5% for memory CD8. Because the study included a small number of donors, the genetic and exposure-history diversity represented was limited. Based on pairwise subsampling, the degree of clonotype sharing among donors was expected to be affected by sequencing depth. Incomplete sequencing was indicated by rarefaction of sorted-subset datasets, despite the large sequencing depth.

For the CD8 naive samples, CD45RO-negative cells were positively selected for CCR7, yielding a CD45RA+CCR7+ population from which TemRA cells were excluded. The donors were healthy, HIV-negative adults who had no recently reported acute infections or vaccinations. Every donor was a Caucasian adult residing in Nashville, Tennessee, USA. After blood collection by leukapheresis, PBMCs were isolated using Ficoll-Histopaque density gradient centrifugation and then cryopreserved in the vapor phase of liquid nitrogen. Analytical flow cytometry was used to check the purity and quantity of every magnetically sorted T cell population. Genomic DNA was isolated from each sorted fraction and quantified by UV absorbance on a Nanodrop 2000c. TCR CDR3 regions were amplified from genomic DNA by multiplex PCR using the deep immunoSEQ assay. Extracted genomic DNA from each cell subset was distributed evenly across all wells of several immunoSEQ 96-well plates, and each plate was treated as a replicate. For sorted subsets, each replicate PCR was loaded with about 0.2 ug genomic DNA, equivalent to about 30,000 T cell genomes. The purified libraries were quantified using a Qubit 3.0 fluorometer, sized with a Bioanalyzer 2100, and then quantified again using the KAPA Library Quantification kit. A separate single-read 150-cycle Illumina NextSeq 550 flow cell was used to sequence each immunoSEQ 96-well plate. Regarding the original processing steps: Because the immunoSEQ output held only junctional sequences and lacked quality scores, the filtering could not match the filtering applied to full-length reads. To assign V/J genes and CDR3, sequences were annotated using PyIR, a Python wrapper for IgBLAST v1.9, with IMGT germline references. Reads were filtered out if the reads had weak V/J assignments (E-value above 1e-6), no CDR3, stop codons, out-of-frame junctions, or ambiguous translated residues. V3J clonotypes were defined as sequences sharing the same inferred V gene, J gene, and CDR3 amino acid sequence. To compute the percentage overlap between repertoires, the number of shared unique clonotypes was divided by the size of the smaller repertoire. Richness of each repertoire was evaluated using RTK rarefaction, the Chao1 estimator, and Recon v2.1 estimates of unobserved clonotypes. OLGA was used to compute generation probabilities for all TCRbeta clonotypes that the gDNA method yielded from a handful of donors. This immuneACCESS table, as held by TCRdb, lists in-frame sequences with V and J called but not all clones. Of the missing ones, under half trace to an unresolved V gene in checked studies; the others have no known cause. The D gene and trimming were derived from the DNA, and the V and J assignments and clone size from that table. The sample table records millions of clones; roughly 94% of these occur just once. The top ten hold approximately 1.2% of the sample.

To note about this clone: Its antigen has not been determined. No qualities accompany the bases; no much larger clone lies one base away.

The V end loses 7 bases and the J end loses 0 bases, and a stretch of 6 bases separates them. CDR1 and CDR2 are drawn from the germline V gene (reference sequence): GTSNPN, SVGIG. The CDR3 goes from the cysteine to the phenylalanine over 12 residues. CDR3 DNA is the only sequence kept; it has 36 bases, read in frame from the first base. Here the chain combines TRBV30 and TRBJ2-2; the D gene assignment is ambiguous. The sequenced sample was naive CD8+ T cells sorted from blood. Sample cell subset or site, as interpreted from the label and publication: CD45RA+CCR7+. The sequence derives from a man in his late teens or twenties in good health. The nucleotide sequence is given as TGTGCCTTCCAGGCGAACACCGGGGAGCTGTTTTTT. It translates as CAFQANTGELFF.